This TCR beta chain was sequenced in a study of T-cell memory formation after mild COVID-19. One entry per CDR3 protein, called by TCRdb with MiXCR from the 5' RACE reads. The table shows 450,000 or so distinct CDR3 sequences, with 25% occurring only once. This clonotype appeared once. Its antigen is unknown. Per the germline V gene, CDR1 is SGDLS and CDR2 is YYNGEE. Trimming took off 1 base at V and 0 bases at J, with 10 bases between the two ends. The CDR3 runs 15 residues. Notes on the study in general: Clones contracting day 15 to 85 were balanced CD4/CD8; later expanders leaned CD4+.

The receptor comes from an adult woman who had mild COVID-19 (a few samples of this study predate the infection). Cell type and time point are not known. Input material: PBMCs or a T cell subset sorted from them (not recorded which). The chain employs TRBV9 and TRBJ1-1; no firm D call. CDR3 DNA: TGTGCCAGCAGCGTATCGTCCGCTATGAACACTGAAGCTTTCTTT. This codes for CASSVSSAMNTEAFF.